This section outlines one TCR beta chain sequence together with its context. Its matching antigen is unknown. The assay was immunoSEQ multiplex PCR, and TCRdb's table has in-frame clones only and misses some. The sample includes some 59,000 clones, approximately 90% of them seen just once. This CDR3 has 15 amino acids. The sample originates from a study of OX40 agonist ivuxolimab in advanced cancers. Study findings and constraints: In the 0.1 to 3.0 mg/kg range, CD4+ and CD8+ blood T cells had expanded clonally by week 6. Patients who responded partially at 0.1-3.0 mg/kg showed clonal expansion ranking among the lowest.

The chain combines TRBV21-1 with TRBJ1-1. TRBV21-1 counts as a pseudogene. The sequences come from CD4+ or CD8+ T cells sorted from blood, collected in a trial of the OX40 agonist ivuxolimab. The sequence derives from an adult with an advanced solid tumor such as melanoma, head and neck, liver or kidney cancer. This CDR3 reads CASSPRPNGSTEAFF. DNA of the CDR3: TGTGCCAGCAGCCCCCGTCCCAATGGGAGCACTGAAGCTTTCTTT.